This passage covers 29 T cell receptor beta chains from one sample sequenced in a study of T cells in Graves' hyperthyroidism and ophthalmopathy (dated by TCRdb to the late 2010s). Library creation used multiplex PCR. The run used an Illumina HiSeq 2000. TCR beta CDR3 regions were amplified from RNA transcripts. The TCR CDR3 was subjected to a first round of RT-PCR using the HTBI primer set and the Qiagen OneStep RT-PCR kit. Through fastp at Q25 and MiXCR, TCRdb rebuilt clones from the public reads, retaining in-frame beta chains. Merged by CDR3 protein, the rows form single entries marked with the most common genes and DNA. Present in this sample are approximately 360,000 distinct CDR3 sequences, approximately 25% of which were seen just once. The top ten clones comprise over 70% of the sample. Specimen: blood. All receptors derive from a man in his forties or fifties with Graves' hyperthyroidism.

The chain couples TRBV29-1 to TRBJ2-3, with no clear D. V was shortened by 6 bases and J by 8 bases, with 12 bases between the two germline ends. Germline V lookup: CDR1 SQVTM, CDR2 ANQGSEA. The length of the CDR3 is 11 residues. The CDR3 region is CSVKRRSTQYF. CDR3 coding DNA: TGCAGCGTCAAACGGCGTTCTACGCAGTATTTT.

The table lists this clonotype with a few counts. The chain's CDR3 is CASSLTASGATDTQYF. CDR3 sequence (DNA): TGTGCCAGCAGCTTAACGGCTAGCGGAGCCACAGATACGCAGTATTTT. The chain uses TRBV7-6 and TRBJ2-3; 7 nucleotides line up with TRBD2. The CDR3 has 16 residues. Germline-derived CDR1 and CDR2 are SGHVS and FNYEAQ. After removal of 2 bases from V and 2 bases from J, the junction contained 7 bases not matched to a gene.

The rearrangement links TRBV4-1 to TRBJ1-5; TRBD1 is a possible D gene (6 bases). The CDR3 sequence is 16 residues long. V was pared by 0 bases and J by 6 bases, with 15 bases between. Germline CDR1 MGHRA, CDR2 YSYEKL. The CDR3 protein is CASSQDLYREGQPQHF. The DNA of the CDR3 is TGCGCCAGCAGCCAAGATCTCTACAGGGAAGGTCAGCCCCAGCATTTT.

There are many counts of this clonotype. The chain employs TRBV12-3 or TRBV12-4 and TRBJ2-1; D is undetermined. The CDR3 length is 15 residues. The V and J ends lost 2 bases and 6 bases respectively, with 14 bases between them. The CDR3 DNA reads TGTGCCAGCAGTTTACCTCTGACTCGTCCCAATGAGCAGTTCTTC. Amino acid sequence: CASSLPLTRPNEQFF.

This chain connects TRBV6-5 to TRBJ2-3; a weak D match, TRBD2 (7 bases). The germline V and J ends were trimmed by 3 bases and 6 bases, with 16 bases remaining between them. From germline, CDR1 is MNHEY and CDR2 SVGAGI. This CDR3 region has 15 residues. The CDR3 DNA follows: TGTGCCAGCAGTTATACGGGGGGCGGGAGCGATACGCAGTATTTT. Translated, it gives CASSYTGGGSDTQYF.

At least ten counts were recorded for this clonotype. The CDR3 here is CASSPRGSAEAFF. The CDR3 nucleotides are TGTGCCAGCAGCCCCCGGGGGAGCGCTGAAGCTTTCTTT. V is TRBV11-2 and J is TRBJ1-1; tentative D call: TRBD1 (5 bases). There are 13 residues in the CDR3. Looked up from germline, CDR1 is SGHAT and CDR2 is FQNNGV. Trimming removed 5 bases from V and 6 bases from J, with 13 bases in between.

J is TRBJ1-4 and V is TRBV5-4; TRBD1 agrees at 12 bases. The CDR3 totals 18 residues. V dropped 5 bases and J dropped 0; count of bases not matched to a gene: 8. Germline values: CDR1 SGHNT, CDR2 YYREEE (reference sequence). DNA for the CDR3: TGTGCCAGCAGTTGGGGACAGGGGGCCCTGGCAACTAATGAAAAACTGTTTTTT. This sequence encodes CASSWGQGALATNEKLFF.

This clonotype was counted a few times. The chain joins TRBV5-1 to TRBJ2-2; 9 positions agree with TRBD1. Germline CDR1 SGHRS, CDR2 YFSETQ. The CDR3 covers 17 residues. The J segment lost 5 bases and the V segment lost 4 bases, leaving 12 bases of the junction unmatched. The CDR3 DNA is TGCGCCAGCAGCGTCGGACAGGGGTCGATAGGGACCGGGGAGCTGTTTTTT. Amino acid sequence: CASSVGQGSIGTGELFF.

About this clonotype: Just one base apart from a much larger clone, this may be a read error. The rearrangement joins TRBV7-2 to TRBJ2-1; 14 bases line up with TRBD2. The CDR3 sequence is 15 residues long. Per the germline V gene, CDR1 is SGHTA and CDR2 is FQGNSA. Written as DNA, the CDR3 is TGTGTCAGCAGCAGACTAGCGGGAGGGTTCTATGAGCAGTTCTTC. Residues: CVSSRLAGGFYEQFF. Complete variable domain (other parts from reference TRBV7-2 and TRBJ2-1): GAGVSQSPSNKVTEKGKDVELRCDPISGHTALYWYRQSLGQGLEFLIYFQGNSAPDKSGLPSDRFSAERTGGSVSTLTIQRTQQEDSAVYLCVSSRLAGGFYEQFFGPGTRLTVL.

The rearrangement joins TRBV14 to TRBJ1-1; TRBD1 agrees at 9 bases. Trimming removed 3 bases from V and 4 bases from J; junction bases left unmatched: 18. The CDR3 has 19 residues. From germline, CDR1 is SGHDN and CDR2 FVKESK. This CDR3 reads CASSQTWVSSNRGPTEAFF. The CDR3 coding sequence is TGTGCCAGCAGCCAGACCTGGGTTAGTTCGAACAGGGGGCCCACTGAAGCTTTCTTT.

V gene TRBV10-2 combines with J gene TRBJ2-7, with TRBD1 identical over 9 bases. The length of the CDR3 is 15 residues. Germline CDR1 is WSHSY and CDR2 is SAAADI. V lost 6 bases and J lost 2; bases outside the gene matches: 8. DNA of the CDR3: TGCGCCAGCAGACATACAGGGGGCGGACCCTACGAGCAGTACTTC. Encoded protein: CASRHTGGGPYEQYF.

This clonotype was recorded many times. The chain is built from TRBV3-1 and TRBJ2-5; D might be TRBD2 (6 bases). The CDR3 consists of 14 residues. V lost 0 bases, J lost 3 bases, and 8 bases lay in between. The V gene's germline CDR1 is LGHDT and CDR2 YNNKEL (reference sequence). For the CDR3, the DNA is TGTGCCAGCAGCCAAGAACCGGGGGAAGAGACCCAGTACTTC. Translation gives CASSQEPGEETQYF.

In its sample, this clonotype was seen a few times. The chain uses TRBV6-1 and TRBJ1-2; D uncertain. The CDR3 sequence is 13 residues long. Trimming cost V 4 bases and J 5 bases, with 11 bases left between them. Per germline, CDR1 MNHNS and CDR2 SASEGT. In DNA, the CDR3 is TGTGCCAGCAGTGCTACCTCGGGATATGGCTACACCTTC. This sequence encodes CASSATSGYGYTF.

The rearrangement uses TRBV10-2 and TRBJ2-7, with D perhaps TRBD1 (5 bases). The V end lost 1 base, the J end lost 1 base, and 14 bases lay between the germline ends. Germline CDR1 WSHSY, CDR2 SAAADI. The CDR3 is 16 amino acids. This CDR3 reads CASSEYAPTESYEQYF. CDR3 bases: TGCGCCAGCAGTGAGTATGCACCGACAGAGTCCTACGAGCAGTACTTC.

Ten or more counts support this clonotype. The CDR3: CASRTTSRASTDTQYF. CDR3 nucleotide sequence: TGTGCCAGCAGAACGACTAGCAGGGCTAGCACAGATACGCAGTATTTT. V is TRBV6-1 and J is TRBJ2-3; 7 bases are a match to TRBD2. With 6 bases clipped from V and 0 bases from J, the junction kept 9 bases outside the gene matches. Germline V lookup: CDR1 MNHNS, CDR2 SASEGT. The CDR3 totals 16 residues.

This clonotype appeared many times. The gene calls are TRBV28 and TRBJ2-5, with D possibly TRBD1 on 6 matching bases. Germline V gene sequence: CDR1 MDHEN, CDR2 SYDVKM. This CDR3 spans 14 amino acids. V lost 7 bases to trimming and J lost 5 bases, with 17 bases between them. CDR3 region: CASNPGGSRETQYF. The DNA for the CDR3 is TGTGCCAGCAACCCTGGGGGCTCTCGGGAGACCCAGTACTTC.

For this clonotype: A much larger clone differs by one base, so this may be a read error. The chain carries TRBV6-6 and TRBJ2-1; TRBD2 aligns across 7 bases. The DNA end is more similar to TRBJ2-7, so the J call may be wrong. The germline CDR1 and CDR2 sequences are MNHNY and SVGAGI (reference sequence). The CDR3 is made up of 17 amino acids. The CDR3 spells CASSYSPGRKRMNEQYF. CDR3 nucleotides: TGTGCCAGCAGTTACTCACCCGGGAGGAAAAGAATGAATGAGCAGTACTTC.

This clonotype came up a few times. The V and J genes are TRBV11-3 and TRBJ2-1; D may be TRBD1 or TRBD2 (5 bases each). The germline V and J ends were trimmed by 7 bases and 8 bases, with 12 bases remaining between them. The CDR3 consists of 12 residues. Germline V lookup: CDR1 SGHNT, CDR2 YENEEA. CDR3 in amino acids: CASTRDADEQFF. The CDR3, as DNA: TGTGCCAGCACCCGGGACGCTGATGAGCAGTTCTTC.

This clonotype was observed a handful of times. This chain links TRBV5-6 with TRBJ2-3; maybe TRBD2 (6 bases). The germline gives CDR1 SGHDT, CDR2 YYEEEE. V lost 1 base, J lost 5 bases, and 20 bases lay in between. The CDR3 contains 17 residues. CDR3 nucleotide sequence: TGTGCCAGCAGCTTGATTGTCGAGCGACGGAGGGGAGATACGCAGTATTTT. Protein product: CASSLIVERRRGDTQYF.

The V call is TRBV2, the J call TRBJ1-2, with TRBD1 identical over 12 bases. The CDR3 has 17 amino acids. CDR1 and CDR2 (germline): SNHLY, FYNNEI. Germline trimming cut 2 bases from V and 0 bases from J; bases unmatched to any gene: 4. The CDR3 coding sequence is TGTGCCAGCAGTGAAACGGGACAGGGGGCGGCTAACTATGGCTACACCTTC. Translating gives CASSETGQGAANYGYTF.

The chain joins TRBV6-6 to TRBJ2-1; 14 bases line up with TRBD2. The V and J ends lost 2 bases and 6 bases, in that order; junction bases with no gene match: 3. The CDR3 sequence is 16 residues long. CDR1 and CDR2 (germline): MNHNY, SVGAGI (reference sequence). The CDR3 DNA is TGTGCCAGCAGTTACCCGGGACTAGCGGGAGCCAATGAGCAGTTCTTC. It encodes CASSYPGLAGANEQFF.

The chain links TRBV27 to TRBJ2-2; 7 bases are shared with TRBD1. V shed 7 bases and J 4 bases; nucleotides not matched to a gene: 12. Germline lookup yields CDR1 MNHEY and CDR2 SMNVEV (reference sequence). The CDR3 consists of 16 residues. The CDR3 sequence: CASTPTGMDGTGELFF. The CDR3 DNA reads as TGTGCCAGCACTCCGACAGGGATGGATGGCACCGGGGAGCTGTTTTTT.

This clonotype was observed a few times. V is TRBV5-1 and J is TRBJ2-1; TRBD2 agrees at 7 bases. Trimming removed 4 bases from V and 8 bases from J; junction bases left unmatched: 15. The CDR3 covers 16 residues. Germline V gene lookup returns CDR1 SGHRS and CDR2 YFSETQ. As DNA, the CDR3 is TGCGCCAGCAGCCTAAGCAGCGGGAATCGTAGATATGAGCAGTTCTTC. It yields the protein CASSLSSGNRRYEQFF.

In its sample, this clonotype was seen a few times. This chain uses TRBV7-9 with TRBJ2-1, with D possibly matching TRBD2 (6 bases). CDR1 and CDR2 (germline): SEHNR, FQNEAQ (reference sequence). This CDR3 contains 12 residues. Trimming removed 5 bases at V and 13 bases at J, with 15 bases between. CDR3 DNA sequence: TGTGCCAGCAGCCCTCCGGGACTTTATCAGTTCTTC. Translation gives CASSPPGLYQFF.

This clonotype was observed a few times. The V gene is TRBV24-1, the J gene TRBJ2-1; D gene unclear. This CDR3 spans 16 amino acids. Germline V CDR1 and CDR2: KGHDR, SFDVKD. V lost 0 bases to trimming and J lost 6 bases, with 14 bases between them. The CDR3 sequence is CATSDLGGGYGNEQFF. Written as DNA, the CDR3 is TGTGCCACCAGTGATTTGGGCGGTGGGTATGGCAATGAGCAGTTCTTC.

This chain uses TRBV6-1 with TRBJ1-3; D gene unclear. Trimming stripped 5 bases from V and 4 bases from J, with 6 bases between. The CDR3 sequence is 12 residues long. CDR1 and CDR2 from the germline V gene are MNHNS and SASEGT. The CDR3 is CASSSGGNTIYF. The CDR3 bases are TGTGCCAGCAGTTCGGGAGGAAACACCATATATTTT.

This clonotype was seen more than once but under ten times. This chain joins TRBV6-1 and TRBJ2-7; 7 bases line up with TRBD1. CDR3 length equals 14 residues. V shed 11 bases and J 4 bases; nucleotides not matched to a gene: 14. Germline V lookup: CDR1 MNHNS, CDR2 SASEGT. The CDR3 DNA is TGTGCCTCTAAAATGGGGACAGCAGTTTACGAGCAGTACTTC. Translated, it gives CASKMGTAVYEQYF.

This clonotype was detected ten times or more. The chain employs TRBV6-1 and TRBJ1-6; tentative D call: TRBD1 (5 bases). In germline, CDR1 is MNHNS, CDR2 SASEGT. Trimming took off 7 bases at V and 7 bases at J, with 11 bases between the two ends. The CDR3 is made up of 13 amino acids. In DNA form, the CDR3 reads TGTGCCAGCACACAGGAGAGAAATTCACCCCTCCACTTT. The encoded protein is CASTQERNSPLHF.

This clonotype was recorded a few times. The chain recombines TRBV24-1 with TRBJ1-1; D is unclear. The CDR3 has 15 amino acids. Germline V lookup: CDR1 KGHDR, CDR2 SFDVKD. The V end lost 9 bases, the J end lost 1 base, and 17 bases lay between the germline ends. Here the CDR3 DNA reads TGTGCCACCGTAAAGGCCCTACGAGGGAACACTGAAGCTTTCTTT. This gives the protein CATVKALRGNTEAFF.